The table lists the clone carrying this TCR beta chain with many counts. This record belongs to a study of cytomegalovirus exposure and HLA in healthy donors. With 60 Vbeta and 13 Jbeta primers, the PCR was carried out. Measured with immunoSEQ multiplex PCR; TCRdb has only the in-frame clones, and not every one. The repertoire holds about 200,000 clones, approximately 83% seen once, with about 1.4% in the top ten. The ends lost 1 base at V and 2 bases at J; junction bases unmatched: 8. CDR1 and CDR2 (germline): MNHNS, SASEGT. The CDR3 extends over 16 amino acids. This chain links TRBV6-1 with TRBJ2-7, with 7 bases that match TRBD1. The sequence was obtained from a girl aged 10 to 17 in good health and CMV-seronegative. Sequencing input: PBMCs. This chain's CDR3 is CASSEGFGQVAYEQYF. In DNA, the CDR3 is TGTGCCAGCAGTGAAGGTTTTGGACAGGTCGCCTACGAGCAGTACTTC.